This T cell receptor (beta chain) was sequenced in a study of blood T cell repertoires in COVID-19. About the study: The United States, Italy and Spain were the sources of the acute and convalescent COVID-19 samples.

The assay was immunoSEQ multiplex PCR, and TCRdb's table has in-frame clones only and misses some. The table shows about 140,000 clones, with roughly 79% occurring only once. Germline V CDR1 and CDR2: SGHRS, YFSETQ. This CDR3 is 15 amino acids long. With 2 bases clipped from V and 6 bases from J, the junction kept 8 bases outside the gene matches. This TCR was recovered from a woman aged 45-65 years who had recovered from COVID-19. The material sequenced was PBMCs or T cells enriched from blood (not recorded which). The chain combines TRBV5-1 with TRBJ2-1, with 7 bases fitting TRBD2. The CDR3 loop reads CASSFFRGSGNEQFF. The CDR3 coding sequence is TGCGCCAGCAGCTTTTTTCGCGGGAGTGGCAATGAGCAGTTCTTC.